This T cell receptor (beta chain) was documented in a study of neurological immune-mediated disorders. General study findings and limits: The absence of shared CDR3 amino acid sequences among expanded clones across subjects suggests private repertoires in all groups. Falling below healthy controls, multiple sclerosis showed the least TCR clonal expansion, while HTLV-1-associated myelopathy showed the most.

The study built unsorted libraries from 2 million PBMCs kept at -80 C. The cDNA was generated by 5'RACE with 10-nucleotide random UMIs. TCRdb passed the 5' RACE reads through MiXCR, listing each CDR3 protein once. The top ten hold 4% to 5.5% of the sample, which has under 40,000 distinct CDR3 sequences, less than 8.5% seen once. This CDR3 region has 16 residues. Germline V gene data show CDR1 as SGHVS and CDR2 as FQNEAQ. V shed 1 base, J shed 2 bases, and the junction held 7 bases outside the gene matches. The sample holds many counts of this clonotype. The antigen is unknown. The clonotype comes from a woman in her forties in good health. The sequencing input was PBMCs. The chain joins TRBV7-8 to TRBJ2-7; 8 positions match TRBD1. The CDR3 reads CASSLETGAPTYEQYF. The CDR3 bases are TGTGCCAGCAGCTTAGAGACAGGGGCCCCTACCTACGAGCAGTACTTC.